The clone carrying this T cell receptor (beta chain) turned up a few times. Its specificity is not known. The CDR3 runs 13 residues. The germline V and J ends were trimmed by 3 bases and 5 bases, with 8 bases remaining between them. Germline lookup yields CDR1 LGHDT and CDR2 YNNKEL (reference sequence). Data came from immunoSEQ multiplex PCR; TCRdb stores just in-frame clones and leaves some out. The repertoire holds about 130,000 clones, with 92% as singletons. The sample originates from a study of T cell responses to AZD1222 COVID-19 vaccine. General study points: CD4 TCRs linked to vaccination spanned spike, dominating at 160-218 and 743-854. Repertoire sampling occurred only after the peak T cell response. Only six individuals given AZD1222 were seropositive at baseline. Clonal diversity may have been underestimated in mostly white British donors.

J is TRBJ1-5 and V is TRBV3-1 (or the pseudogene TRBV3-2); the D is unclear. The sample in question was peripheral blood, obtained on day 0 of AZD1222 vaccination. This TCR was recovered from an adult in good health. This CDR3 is CASSHYTDQPQHF. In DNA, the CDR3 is TGTGCCAGCAGCCATTATACGGATCAGCCCCAGCATTTT.